This TCR beta chain was documented in a study of blood T cell repertoires in COVID-19. Background on the study: Spain, Italy and the United States supplied samples that represented acute and convalescent COVID-19.

TCRdb's copy holds only in-frame clones and misses some; the assay was immunoSEQ multiplex PCR. The sample lists about 260,000 clones, 70% to 90% seen once, with approximately 2.3% in the top ten. CDR1 KGHSY and CDR2 FQNENV come from the germline V gene. This CDR3 spans 15 amino acids. Trimming left V 4 bases short and J 0 bases short, with 10 bases between. Sequences were obtained from peripheral blood. This chain uses TRBV16 with TRBJ2-1; D is possibly TRBD1 (5 bases). This sequence was found in a woman in her 50s with acute or convalescent COVID-19. CDR3 sequence reads: CASSRQLSSYNEQFF. In DNA, the CDR3 is TGTGCCAGCAGCCGACAGCTAAGCTCCTACAATGAGCAGTTCTTC.